This T cell receptor (beta chain) was captured by sequencing in a study of blood T cell repertoires in COVID-19 (dated by TCRdb to 2020 to 2022). With respect to the entire study: Collaborator samples came from the United States, Italy and Spain and covered acute and convalescent phases of COVID-19. The material from the prospective study consisted of cDNA or gDNA derived from T cells, B-cell-depleted T cells, or PBMCs. Deeply sampled blood TCRbeta repertoires from subjects exposed to, actively infected with, or recovered from COVID-19 were included in the dataset. A freely available public database, intended as a resource for researchers studying the immune response to SARS-CoV-2, is where the repertoires were released. The samples were drawn from two sources: the first 160 participants of the ongoing ImmuneRACE study, and 1,000 to 1,500 subjects contributed by 6 global collaborators. Sample metadata almost always included a de-identified subject ID, COVID-19 status, age in years and sex. HLA class I and class II types, where available, came from metadata supplied by the sample provider rather than from assay-based typing. Beyond this particular receptor, the publication reports: The amount of clinical and demographic metadata varied by source and participant and was provided uncurated.

Sequences MNHEY (CDR1) and SMNVEV (CDR2) are obtained from the germline V gene (reference sequence). Cut back by 1 base and 3 bases, the V and J ends lie 13 bases apart. Inclusive of the bounding cysteine and phenylalanine, the CDR3 is 16 residues long. Just the 48-base CDR3 DNA is kept, in frame starting at base 1. Remarks on this clone: It has no known antigen specificity. Base qualities are missing; no much larger clone stands one base away.

The immunoSEQ Assay, a bias-controlled multiplex PCR, was used to amplify TCRbeta CDR3 regions from genomic DNA. The published analysis was carried out like this. Nucleated cell counts per sample were estimated from amplification of reference gene primers within the assay. Sequence reads were collapsed and filtered to measure the absolute abundance of every unique TCRbeta CDR3 rearrangement. For each sample, productive Simpson clonality was calculated as the square root of Simpson's diversity index across productive rearrangements. This is the immuneACCESS table as TCRdb keeps it, with only in-frame sequences that have V and J called. A part of the clones is gone; compared with another copy, unresolved V genes explain less than half, and the rest is unexplained. The V and J calls and clone size come from that table; D and trimming were worked out from the DNA. Here the sample has about 480,000 clones; around 89% occur a single time. The ten biggest clones cover 1.5% to 2% of the sample.

Enrolling through a virtual design, the prospective study's participants ranged in age from roughly 18 to 89 years and lived across some 23 United States geographic areas. Cohort assignment in the prospective study relied on participant-reported clinical history from a screening survey and a study questionnaire. Recovered participants in ImmuneRACE Cohort 3 were defined as having two consecutive negative NP/OP PCR tests, clearance from a healthcare professional, or resolution of symptoms. In the prospective study, mobile phlebotomists collected whole blood, serum and a nasopharyngeal or oropharyngeal swab from each participant. Participants in the prospective study had the option to provide additional blood draws and questionnaires over a 2-month period. Blood samples from the prospective study were shipped frozen or at room temperature prior to DNA extraction.

The chain couples TRBV27 to TRBJ1-5; the D gene lacks a confident call. Source material: PBMCs or T cells enriched from blood (not recorded which). The source of this sequence is a woman between 40 and 55 years old who had recovered from COVID-19. The CDR3: CASSLYAGANNQPQHF. The DNA is TGTGCCAGCAGTTTATACGCAGGCGCAAACAATCAGCCCCAGCATTTT.